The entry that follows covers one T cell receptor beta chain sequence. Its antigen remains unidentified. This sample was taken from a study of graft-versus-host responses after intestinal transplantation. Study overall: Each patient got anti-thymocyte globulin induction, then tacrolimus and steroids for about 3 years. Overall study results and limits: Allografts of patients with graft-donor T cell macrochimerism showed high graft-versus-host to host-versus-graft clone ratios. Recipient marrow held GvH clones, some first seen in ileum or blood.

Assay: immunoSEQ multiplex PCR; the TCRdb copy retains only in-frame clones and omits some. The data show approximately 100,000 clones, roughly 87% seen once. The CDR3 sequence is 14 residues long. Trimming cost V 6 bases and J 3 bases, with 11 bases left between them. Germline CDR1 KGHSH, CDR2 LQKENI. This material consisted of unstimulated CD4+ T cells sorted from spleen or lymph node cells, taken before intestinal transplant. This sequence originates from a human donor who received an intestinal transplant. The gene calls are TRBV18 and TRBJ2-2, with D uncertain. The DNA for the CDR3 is TGTGCCAGCTCCGGCGGCTACCACACCGGGGAGCTGTTTTTT. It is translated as CASSGGYHTGELFF.